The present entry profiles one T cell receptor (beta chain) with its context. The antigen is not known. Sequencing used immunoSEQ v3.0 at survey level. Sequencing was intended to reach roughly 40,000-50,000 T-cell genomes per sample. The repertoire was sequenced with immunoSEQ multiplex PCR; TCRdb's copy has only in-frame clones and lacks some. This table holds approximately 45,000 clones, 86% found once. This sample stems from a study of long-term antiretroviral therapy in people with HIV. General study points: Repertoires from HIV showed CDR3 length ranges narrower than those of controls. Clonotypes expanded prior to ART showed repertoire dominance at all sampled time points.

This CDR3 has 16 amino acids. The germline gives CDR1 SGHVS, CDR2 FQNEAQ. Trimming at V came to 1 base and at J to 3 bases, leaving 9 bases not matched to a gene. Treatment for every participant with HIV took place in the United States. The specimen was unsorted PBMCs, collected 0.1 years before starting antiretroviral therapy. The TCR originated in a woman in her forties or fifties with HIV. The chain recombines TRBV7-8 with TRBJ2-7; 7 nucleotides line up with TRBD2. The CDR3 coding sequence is TGTGCCAGCAGCTTAGACGTAGCGGGTGCCTTCTACGAGCAGTACTTC. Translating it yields CASSLDVAGAFYEQYF.